Below, 10 T cell receptor beta chains from the same sample are listed, as sequenced in a study of blood T cell repertoires in COVID-19. Sequencing was performed with immunoSEQ multiplex PCR; in TCRdb, only in-frame clones are kept and a portion is missing. Here the sample spans approximately 220,000 clones, more than 75% being singletons. Source material: PBMCs or T cells enriched from blood (not recorded which). These receptor sequences come from a woman aged 40 to 49 with acute COVID-19.

This clone was detected only a few times. The V and J genes are TRBV2 and TRBJ1-2; D is unresolved. Trimming removed 0 bases at V and 4 bases at J, with 12 bases between. The CDR3 has 15 amino acids. Germline assignment: CDR1 SNHLY and CDR2 FYNNEI. The CDR3 DNA sequence: TGTGCCAGCAGTGAAGCGGCACCCCGGGGCTATGGCTACACCTTC. It translates to CASSEAAPRGYGYTF.

This rearrangement joins TRBV7-6 to TRBJ1-1, with TRBD1 as a possible D gene (5 bases). V lost 1 base, J lost 7 bases, and 10 bases lay in between. The CDR3 has 13 residues. Germline-derived CDR1 and CDR2 are SGHVS and FNYEAQ. CDR3 amino acids: CASSLGGTGEAFF. For the CDR3, the DNA is TGTGCCAGCAGCTTAGGAGGGACTGGTGAAGCTTTCTTT.

V is TRBV28 and J is TRBJ1-4, with D perhaps matching TRBD1 (5 bases). This CDR3 is 14 amino acids long. CDR1 MDHEN and CDR2 SYDVKM come from the germline V gene. V dropped 8 bases and J dropped 2 bases, with 12 bases sitting between them. The CDR3 nucleotides read TGTGCCAGCTGGAGGGGAAAGACTAATGAAAAACTGTTTTTT. Translation gives CASWRGKTNEKLFF.

This chain joins TRBV6-5 and TRBJ2-2; TRBD2 matches 8 bases. J lost 1 base, V lost 4 bases, and 5 bases had no gene match. Germline-derived CDR1 and CDR2 are MNHEY and SVGAGI. This CDR3 has 16 amino acids. CDR3 sequence: CASSFPGGGNTGELFF. CDR3 in DNA: TGTGCCAGCAGTTTTCCCGGGGGGGGGAACACCGGGGAGCTGTTTTTT.

CDR3 DNA sequence: TGTGCCAGCAGAGGAGGTAATCAGCCCCAGCATTTT. It is translated as CASRGGNQPQHF. The chain is built from TRBV6-5 and TRBJ1-5; D ambiguous. The ends were cut back, 6 bases at V and 4 bases at J, with 7 bases in the middle. Germline CDR1 and CDR2: MNHEY and SVGAGI. CDR3 length equals 12 residues.

V and J are TRBV10-3 and TRBJ1-4; D remains unclear. The V and J ends lost 3 bases and 8 bases respectively, with 10 bases between them. Germline lookup yields CDR1 ENHRY and CDR2 SYGVKD. The CDR3 loop spans 13 amino acids. The DNA for the CDR3 is TGTGCCATCAGTGAAGTGGCGGAAGAAAAACTGTTTTTT. Amino acids: CAISEVAEEKLFF.

In its sample, this clone was seen once. V is TRBV7-9 and J is TRBJ1-4; the D gene is possibly TRBD1 (5 bases). The germline CDR1 and CDR2 sequences are SEHNR and FQNEAQ (reference sequence). The CDR3 sequence is 14 residues long. V gave up 1 base and J gave up 7 bases, with 10 bases separating them. The CDR3 sequence: CASSLEGLSEKLFF. In DNA form, the CDR3 reads TGTGCCAGCAGCTTAGAGGGACTGAGTGAAAAACTGTTTTTT.

This chain connects TRBV5-6 to TRBJ1-6; D gene unclear. Trimming left V 0 bases short and J 7 bases short, with 11 bases between. Germline V lookup: CDR1 SGHDT, CDR2 YYEEEE. The CDR3 has 15 amino acids. CDR3 residues: CASSLVGGSNSPLHF. The CDR3 DNA is TGTGCCAGCAGCTTGGTCGGCGGGAGCAATTCACCCCTCCACTTT.

The gene calls are TRBV7-2 and TRBJ2-2, with no clear D. Trimming removed 1 base at V and 0 bases at J, with 9 bases between. The V gene's germline CDR1 is SGHTA and CDR2 FQGNSA. The CDR3 extends over 16 amino acids. The CDR3 loop is CASSLVPVANTGELFF. The CDR3 bases are TGTGCCAGCAGCTTAGTACCGGTTGCGAACACCGGGGAGCTGTTTTTT.

This clone was picked up a small number of times. The rearrangement links TRBV6-5 to TRBJ1-5, with D possibly matching TRBD1 (5 bases). The V gene's germline CDR1 is MNHEY and CDR2 SVGAGI. V lost 3 bases and J 0 bases, leaving 9 bases between the germline ends. There are 15 residues in the CDR3. In DNA form, the CDR3 reads TGTGCCAGCAGTTATGACAGAGATAGCAATCAGCCCCAGCATTTT. Amino acid sequence: CASSYDRDSNQPQHF.